This TCR beta chain was captured in a study of OX40 agonist ivuxolimab in advanced cancers. TCRdb's table, derived via immunoSEQ multiplex PCR, lists solely in-frame clones and lacks some. Of tens of thousands of clones in the sample, around four fifths were seen once. The V gene lost 5 bases and the J gene lost 5 bases, with 16 bases spanning the gap. This CDR3 has 15 amino acids. Germline V gene data show CDR1 as SGHTA and CDR2 as FQGNSA. The sequence was collected from an adult with an advanced solid tumor such as melanoma, head and neck, liver or kidney cancer. The sequencing used CD4+ or CD8+ T cells sorted from blood, collected in a trial of the OX40 agonist ivuxolimab. The V and J genes are TRBV7-2 and TRBJ2-1; D may be TRBD2 (5 bases). CDR3 loop: CASSPQVLRDNEQFF. Here the CDR3 DNA reads TGTGCCAGCAGCCCTCAGGTCCTGCGGGACAATGAGCAGTTCTTC.